The 31 T cell receptor beta chains below come from one sample, sequenced in a study of CD8+CD57+ T cells in acquired aplastic anemia. The TCR beta profiling, which covered VDJ combination and CDR3 sequence, was carried out using genomic DNA as the template. TCRdb passed the reads through MiXCR, listing each CDR3 protein once. The sample holds about 130,000 distinct CDR3 sequences, around 48% seen once. Material: sorted CD4+, CD8+, or CD8+CD57+ T cells (not recorded which) from PBMCs. The receptors shown here come from a human donor in good health, serving as a control.

This clonotype was counted ten times or more. The chain couples TRBV20-1 to TRBJ2-3; D is possibly TRBD1 or TRBD2 (5 bases each). CDR3 length equals 14 residues. Looked up from germline, CDR1 is DFQATT and CDR2 is SNEGSKA (reference sequence). V lost 6 bases, J lost 8 bases, and 21 bases lay in between. DNA for the CDR3: TGCAGTGCGTTCGGGACCGTGCAGCAGGGTACGCAGTATTTT. Its protein product is CSAFGTVQQGTQYF.

The chain is built from TRBV10-3 and TRBJ2-3; TRBD1 might be the D (6 bases). Germline CDR1 ENHRY, CDR2 SYGVKD. Trimming cost V 2 bases and J 0 bases, with 6 bases left between them. CDR3 length: 14 residues. The CDR3 spells CAISERGSTDTQYF. The CDR3 DNA sequence: TGTGCCATCAGTGAGAGGGGGAGCACAGATACGCAGTATTTT.

Comment on this clonotype: A much bigger clone sits one base away, suggesting this may be a read error. This chain uses TRBV6-1 with TRBJ1-3; D not resolved. Germline lookup yields CDR1 MNHNS and CDR2 SASEGT. This CDR3 is built from 13 residues. CDR3 DNA sequence: TGTGCCAGCAGTGGGATCTCTGGAAACACCATGTATTTT. Translating gives CASSGISGNTMYF.

J is TRBJ2-5 and V is TRBV2; D is ambiguous. The V end was cut by 1 base, the J end by 4 bases, with 10 bases between. The germline CDR1 and CDR2 sequences are SNHLY and FYNNEI. The CDR3 is made up of 14 amino acids. The CDR3 here is CASSEVGFGETQYF. In DNA form, the CDR3 reads TGTGCCAGCAGTGAAGTGGGGTTCGGAGAGACCCAGTACTTC.

Worth noting for this clonotype: Its ends do not fully match the called genes, so a read error is possible. The chain links TRBV3-1 to TRBJ1-6; D unresolved. The CDR3 loop spans 13 amino acids. Germline V lookup: CDR1 LGHDT, CDR2 YNNKEL (reference sequence). CDR3: CASSQFDRSLLHF. In DNA form, the CDR3 reads TGTGCCAGCAGCCAGTTTGACCGCTCACTCCTCCACTTT.

This clonotype was detected only once. This chain connects TRBV11-2 to TRBJ2-1, with 9 bases that match TRBD2. V was clipped by 4 bases and J by 9 bases; unmatched bases: 10. Germline CDR1 reads SGHAT; CDR2 reads FQNNGV. This CDR3 region has 15 residues. CDR3 in amino acids: CASSSPLAGGPEQFF. DNA for the CDR3: TGTGCCAGCAGCTCCCCCTTGGCGGGGGGGCCTGAGCAGTTCTTC.

This clonotype showed up just once. The junction and the germline gene differ at one end; a read error may be behind it. The chain uses TRBV7-2 and TRBJ2-1, with a tentative D call TRBD1 (6 bases). The CDR3 contains 12 residues. Germline values: CDR1 SGHTA, CDR2 FQGNSA. CDR3 loop: CACSRRTDEQFF. The CDR3 DNA is TGTGCCTGCAGCCGCCGGACAGACGAGCAGTTCTTC.

The chain carries TRBV19 and TRBJ1-6; 8 positions agree with TRBD1. The junction had 5 bases not matched to a gene; V was cut back by 6 bases and J by 7 bases. The CDR3 extends over 14 amino acids. Germline-derived CDR1 and CDR2 are LNHDA and SQIVND (reference sequence). The chain's CDR3 is CASSRTGTNSPLHF. DNA for the CDR3: TGTGCCAGTAGCCGGACAGGGACCAATTCACCCCTCCACTTT.

This clonotype was seen a handful of times. Here the CDR3 reads CASSGDRASGNTIYF. CDR3 in DNA: TGTGCCAGCAGTGGAGACAGGGCCTCTGGAAACACCATATATTTT. The rearrangement uses TRBV2 and TRBJ1-3; the match to TRBD1 covers 7 bases. CDR1 is SNHLY, CDR2 FYNNEI, per germline. The CDR3 has 15 amino acids. V dropped 4 bases and J dropped 0; count of bases not matched to a gene: 3.

This clonotype was detected once. The rearrangement links TRBV7-8 to TRBJ1-6; maybe TRBD1 (5 bases). Trimming cost V 1 base and J 10 bases, with 14 bases left between them. The V gene's germline CDR1 is SGHVS and CDR2 FQNEAQ. The CDR3 is 15 residues long. The CDR3 spells CASSLGAGSESPLHF. CDR3 DNA: TGTGCCAGCAGCTTAGGAGCAGGGTCAGAATCACCCCTCCACTTT.

The V call is TRBV6-1, the J call TRBJ2-5, with D possibly being TRBD1 (6 bases). Per the germline V gene, CDR1 is MNHNS and CDR2 is SASEGT. The CDR3 consists of 13 residues. The DNA for the CDR3 is TGTGCTAGACGGGACACCCCGCGAGAGACCCAGTACTTC. This gives the protein CARRDTPRETQYF.

The V call is TRBV12-3 or TRBV12-4, the J call TRBJ1-2; the D is unclear. Between the trimmed V and J ends, which lost 4 bases and 8 bases, there was a span of 11 bases. There are 12 residues in the CDR3. CDR3 loop: CASSSIQTGYTF. DNA of the CDR3: TGTGCCAGCAGTTCGATCCAGACCGGCTACACCTTC.

The chain uses TRBV20-1 and TRBJ2-3, with TRBD2 matching 7 bases. This CDR3 has 15 amino acids. Per the germline V gene, CDR1 is DFQATT and CDR2 is SNEGSKA (reference sequence). The junction had 6 bases not matched to a gene; V was cut back by 3 bases and J by 0 bases. The DNA of the CDR3 is TGCAGTGCTAGGTTGTCCGGGAGGAGCACAGATACGCAGTATTTT. It encodes CSARLSGRSTDTQYF.

This clonotype was observed at least ten times. The gene calls are TRBV19 and TRBJ2-1; D is possibly TRBD1 (6 bases). V was shortened by 1 base and J by 6 bases, with 10 bases between the two germline ends. This CDR3 is 14 amino acids long. Germline CDR1 and CDR2: LNHDA and SQIVND (reference sequence). The CDR3 nucleotides are TGTGCCAGTAGTATAGGTTTGGGGGCCAATGAGCAGTTCTTC. Amino acid sequence: CASSIGLGANEQFF.

The genes are TRBV10-1 and TRBJ2-5; 10 positions match TRBD2. The J segment lost 3 bases and the V segment lost 2 bases, leaving 0 bases of the junction unmatched. The CDR3 covers 14 residues. CDR1 WNHNN and CDR2 SYGVQD come from the germline V gene (reference sequence). The CDR3 coding sequence is TGCGCCAGCAGTGAGCTAGCGGGGGAAGAGACCCAGTACTTC. Residues: CASSELAGEETQYF.

The J gene is TRBJ1-6, the V gene TRBV10-3; D possibly corresponds to TRBD1 (5 bases). Germline lookup yields CDR1 ENHRY and CDR2 SYGVKD. The CDR3 covers 13 residues. V lost 8 bases to trimming and J lost 7 bases, with 12 bases between them. CDR3 sequence (DNA): TGTGCCATCGGAGCGGGGGGGAATTCACCCCTCCACTTT. Protein product: CAIGAGGNSPLHF.

By share, this clonotype counts as medium-sized. The genes are TRBV20-1 and TRBJ2-1; 7 bases are a match to TRBD1. CDR3 length equals 11 residues. V was pared by 5 bases and J by 12 bases, with 7 bases of the junction left unmatched. Germline V lookup: CDR1 DFQATT, CDR2 SNEGSKA (reference sequence). The CDR3 here is CSAQGESRQFF. The CDR3 nucleotides read TGCAGTGCTCAGGGGGAATCGAGGCAGTTCTTC.

V and J are TRBV10-3 and TRBJ2-5; D uncertain. The ends were cut back, 2 bases at V and 2 bases at J, with 9 bases in the middle. The CDR3 consists of 14 residues. Germline CDR1 is ENHRY and CDR2 is SYGVKD. CDR3 coding DNA: TGTGCCATCAGTGAGATGGGAAGGCAAGAGACCCAGTACTTC. This encodes CAISEMGRQETQYF.

J is TRBJ1-1 and V is TRBV20-1; D call uncertain. The CDR3 runs 13 residues. V was trimmed by 2 bases and J by 1 base, leaving 8 bases between them. Germline V CDR1 and CDR2: DFQATT, SNEGSKA (reference sequence). CDR3 amino acids: CSARRSRNTEAFF. DNA of the CDR3: TGCAGTGCTAGACGGAGTCGGAACACTGAAGCTTTCTTT.

The gene calls are TRBV29-1 and TRBJ1-2; 11 bases align to TRBD1. This CDR3 has 12 residues. Trimming at V came to 6 bases and at J to 8 bases, leaving 5 bases not matched to a gene. CDR1 and CDR2 (germline): SQVTM, ANQGSEA. CDR3 sequence (DNA): TGCAGCGTCGTCGGGACAGGGGGGGGCTACACCTTC. Protein product: CSVVGTGGGYTF.

The chain uses TRBV19 and TRBJ2-5; the D is unclear. V was trimmed by 2 bases and J by 5 bases, leaving 3 bases between them. Germline V gene sequence: CDR1 LNHDA, CDR2 SQIVND (reference sequence). The CDR3 totals 11 residues. As DNA, the CDR3 is TGTGCCAGTAGTATAAGTGAGACCCAGTACTTC. This sequence encodes CASSISETQYF.

This clonotype was observed a handful of times. V gene TRBV19 combines with J gene TRBJ1-1; maybe TRBD1 (5 bases). The V gene's germline CDR1 is LNHDA and CDR2 SQIVND (reference sequence). The length of the CDR3 is 14 residues. Trimming left V 6 bases short and J 5 bases short, with 16 bases between. The CDR3 DNA follows: TGTGCCAGTAGCCCTTGGGGGGTCGGGACTGAAGCTTTCTTT. Translating it yields CASSPWGVGTEAFF.

The chain's CDR3 is CASGTSGWDTQYF. CDR3 DNA sequence: TGTGCCAGTGGGACTAGCGGGTGGGATACGCAGTATTTT. This chain joins TRBV2 and TRBJ2-3; 12 bases match TRBD2. The germline V gene has CDR1 SNHLY and CDR2 FYNNEI. The CDR3 loop spans 13 amino acids. The ends lost 9 bases at V and 6 bases at J; junction bases unmatched: 4.

V gene TRBV29-1 combines with J gene TRBJ1-2; perhaps TRBD1 as D (5 bases). V was shortened by 4 bases and J by 4 bases, with 10 bases between the two germline ends. Germline V gene lookup returns CDR1 SQVTM and CDR2 ANQGSEA. This CDR3 comprises 12 residues. For the CDR3, the DNA is TGCAGCGTTGGGAAAGGGGTCTATGGCTACACCTTC. It codes for CSVGKGVYGYTF.

This clonotype was recorded many times. This chain connects TRBV12-3 or TRBV12-4 to TRBJ2-1; 9 nucleotides align to TRBD2. The CDR3 extends over 15 amino acids. V was pared by 5 bases and J by 5 bases, with 7 bases of the junction left unmatched. The CDR3 DNA reads TGTGCCAGCAGTCGTAGCGGGGGACGAAACAATGAGCAGTTCTTC. This gives the protein CASSRSGGRNNEQFF.

This clonotype occurred many times. This chain joins TRBV4-1 and TRBJ1-1, with D possibly matching TRBD1 (5 bases). The ends were cut back, 0 bases at V and 3 bases at J, with 8 bases in the middle. Per the germline V gene, CDR1 is MGHRA and CDR2 is YSYEKL. The CDR3 extends over 14 amino acids. CDR3 coding DNA: TGCGCCAGCAGCCAAGATCCCAGGGACACTGAAGCTTTCTTT. It encodes CASSQDPRDTEAFF.

This clonotype was observed at least ten times. The chain employs TRBV24-1 and TRBJ2-1; the match to TRBD2 covers 8 bases. V was clipped by 1 base and J by 8 bases; unmatched bases: 9. In germline, CDR1 is KGHDR, CDR2 SFDVKD. This CDR3 is built from 16 residues. Written as DNA, the CDR3 is TGTGCCACCAGTGATTTAGTCGGGGGGGGCCTGGATGAGCAGTTCTTC. Protein product: CATSDLVGGGLDEQFF.

A note on this clonotype: This clone may be a read error of a much larger clone one base away. V is TRBV2 and J is TRBJ2-5; D is undetermined. The CDR3 has 13 amino acids. Germline CDR1 is SNHLY and CDR2 is FYNNEI. CDR3 protein: CASSAAVQGTQYF. The DNA for the CDR3 is TGTGCCAGCAGTGCGGCAGTCCAAGGGACCCAGTACTTC.

This clonotype showed up many times. The gene calls are TRBV6-1 and TRBJ2-1; possibly TRBD1 or TRBD2 for D (6 bases each). Germline V gene data show CDR1 as MNHNS and CDR2 as SASEGT. The CDR3 is 14 amino acids. Trimming removed 5 bases from V and 5 bases from J, with 13 bases in between. CDR3 DNA sequence: TGTGCCAGCAGTCCGGGGGCGTCGAACAATGAGCAGTTCTTC. Translating it yields CASSPGASNNEQFF.

In its sample, this clonotype was seen a few times. An end of the junction differs from the germline gene, which may be a read error. The chain is built from TRBV29-1 and TRBJ2-3, with 12 nucleotides matching TRBD2. CDR1 is SQVTM, CDR2 ANQGSEA, per germline. The CDR3 runs to 14 residues. The CDR3 DNA follows: TGCAGCGTCGAAGCGGGACTAGCGGGAGATACGCAGTATTTT. It is translated as CSVEAGLAGDTQYF.

This clonotype was seen repeatedly, ten times or more. The chain couples TRBV24-1 to TRBJ2-3, with D maybe TRBD1 (6 bases). With 0 bases removed from V and 1 base from J, the gap between germline ends came to 7 bases. Germline V lookup: CDR1 KGHDR, CDR2 SFDVKD. This CDR3 is built from 15 residues. The CDR3 here is CATSDLPGGTDTQYF. CDR3 sequence (DNA): TGTGCCACCAGTGATTTGCCAGGGGGCACAGATACGCAGTATTTT.